Listed below are T cell receptor beta chains from one sample, sequenced in a study of shared clonotypes between healthy human individuals. Clones were read by immunoSEQ multiplex PCR, and TCRdb kept only the in-frame ones, dropping some. The sample holds 2,500,000 or so clones, 80% to 95% seen once. Source material: naive CD4+ T cells from PBMCs. These receptors originate from a man aged 18 to 29 in good health. Some clones in this sample may be carry-over from other donors' samples. Each CDR3 is given with its conserved first and last residue. D genes are given only for firm matches. Part of the rows lack a size; the others show once, few, many or a class for expanded clones.

abundance	v_gene	len	d_gene	j_gene	CDR3aa	CDR3nt
-	TRBV29-1	13	-	TRBJ1-1	CSVDEGLGTEAFF	TGCAGCGTTGATGAGGGATTGGGGACTGAAGCTTTCTTT
-	TRBV19	18	-	TRBJ1-5	CASSIGLGGLRGNQPQHF	TGTGCCAGTAGTATAGGTCTAGGCGGCCTGAGGGGCAATCAGCCCCAGCATTTT
-	TRBV7-9	15	TRBD1	TRBJ1-3	CASSLGDREENTIYF	TGTGCCAGCAGCTTAGGGGACAGGGAAGAAAACACCATATATTTT
-	TRBV7-8	13	TRBD2	TRBJ2-7	CASTRGVTYEQYF	TGTGCCAGCACCCGGGGGGTTACCTACGAGCAGTACTTC
-	TRBV19	13	-	TRBJ2-5	CASNLAGEETQYF	TGTGCCAGTAACCTGGCAGGGGAAGAGACCCAGTACTTC
-	TRBV19	13	TRBD1	TRBJ1-2	CASSVTGGGGYTF	TGTGCCAGTAGTGTGACAGGGGGCGGTGGCTACACCTTC
few	TRBV28	13	-	TRBJ1-5	CASTWDSNQPQHF	TGTGCCAGCACCTGGGACAGCAATCAGCCCCAGCATTTT
-	TRBV18	14	-	TRBJ2-5	CASSPLVGRETQYF	TGTGCCAGCTCACCACTCGTAGGGAGGGAGACCCAGTACTTC
-	TRBV2	16	-	TRBJ2-4	CASSLAGQLAKNIQYF	TGTGCCAGCAGTCTGGCGGGACAGCTAGCCAAAAACATTCAGTACTTC
-	TRBV5-1	13	-	TRBJ2-7	CASSFAEPYEQYF	TGCGCCAGCAGCTTCGCAGAACCCTACGAGCAGTACTTC
-	TRBV6-6	13	TRBD1	TRBJ2-1	CASRTGASDEQFF	TGTGCCAGCAGGACAGGGGCTAGCGATGAGCAGTTCTTC
-	TRBV29-1	13	-	TRBJ1-3	CSVVVFSGNTIYF	TGCAGCGTTGTTGTGTTCTCTGGAAACACCATATATTTT
-	TRBV18	16	-	TRBJ1-1	CASSPAGPRKSTEAFF	TGTGCCAGCTCACCAGCGGGTCCCCGCAAGTCCACTGAAGCTTTCTTT
-	TRBV14	16	-	TRBJ2-2	CASSPRPARRTGELFF	TGTGCCAGCAGCCCCCGACCGGCCAGGAGAACCGGGGAGCTGTTTTTT
-	TRBV6-6	14	-	TRBJ1-2	CASSPPGEHYGYTF	TGTGCCAGCAGCCCCCCTGGAGAGCACTATGGCTACACCTTC
once	TRBV28	15	TRBD2	TRBJ2-1	CASSLVTSGRMEQFF	TGTGCCAGCAGTTTAGTTACTAGCGGGAGAATGGAGCAGTTCTTC
-	TRBV6-1	16	-	TRBJ1-5	CASSETGHWSNQPQHF	TGTGCCAGCAGTGAAACGGGACACTGGAGCAATCAGCCCCAGCATTTT
once	TRBV5-1	17	-	TRBJ1-4	CASSLGWQGMANEKLFF	TGCGCCAGCAGCTTGGGTTGGCAGGGGATGGCAAATGAAAAACTGTTTTTT
-	TRBV25-1	17	TRBD2	TRBJ2-2	CASSKAGLAGNTGELFF	TGTGCCAGCAGTAAGGCGGGACTAGCGGGAAACACCGGGGAGCTGTTTTTT
-	TRBV6-1	15	-	TRBJ1-1	CASSEKRFGDTEAFF	TGTGCCAGCAGTGAAAAGAGGTTTGGGGACACTGAAGCTTTCTTT
-	TRBV6-6	14	-	TRBJ2-1	CASSRPDLATKQFF	TGTGCCAGCAGTCGCCCGGACTTGGCCACGAAGCAGTTCTTC
-	TRBV27	14	TRBD1	TRBJ1-2	CASSLGGQVQGYTF	TGTGCCAGCAGTTTAGGGGGACAGGTGCAAGGCTACACCTTC
-	TRBV7-9	17	-	TRBJ2-2	CASSLVVLSHHTGELFF	TGTGCCAGCAGCTTAGTCGTCCTTAGCCACCACACCGGGGAGCTGTTTTTT
-	TRBV6-1	15	-	TRBJ1-1	CASRFQTDLNTEAFF	TGTGCCAGCAGGTTCCAGACAGACTTGAACACTGAAGCTTTCTTT
-	TRBV6-5	15	-	TRBJ2-2	CASRIGGRVGGELFF	TGTGCCAGCAGAATCGGGGGCCGGGTCGGCGGGGAGCTGTTTTTT
once	TRBV5-1	15	TRBD1	TRBJ1-3	CASSSGGGPGNTIYF	TGCGCCAGCAGCTCAGGGGGCGGCCCTGGAAACACCATATATTTT
-	TRBV2	14	-	TRBJ1-6	CASSERRINSPLHF	TGTGCCAGCAGTGAGCGACGGATAAATTCACCCCTCCACTTT
-	TRBV30	17	-	TRBJ2-2	CAWSASRSDANTGELFF	TGTGCCTGGAGTGCCTCAAGGAGTGACGCGAACACCGGGGAGCTGTTTTTT
-	TRBV27	16	-	TRBJ1-1	CASRDRLPRGDTEAFF	TGTGCCAGCAGGGACAGACTGCCTAGGGGGGACACTGAAGCTTTCTTT
-	TRBV5-1	15	-	TRBJ2-3	CASSQQQGSQDTQYF	TGCGCCAGCAGCCAACAACAGGGTAGTCAAGATACGCAGTATTTT
-	TRBV7-9	14	TRBD1	TRBJ1-1	CASSSGTANTEAFF	TGTGCCAGCAGCTCTGGGACAGCTAACACTGAAGCTTTCTTT
-	TRBV5-8	15	-	TRBJ1-5	CASSQGQISNQPQHF	TGTGCCAGCAGCCAAGGACAGATTAGCAATCAGCCCCAGCATTTT
-	TRBV28	12	-	TRBJ2-1	CASSLGPPVSFF	TGTGCCAGCAGTTTAGGACCGCCCGTTTCGTTCTTC
few	TRBV7-2	14	-	TRBJ1-4	CASSLGRVNEKLFF	TGTGCCAGCAGCTTAGGCAGGGTTAATGAAAAACTGTTTTTT
-	TRBV9	14	-	TRBJ2-5	CASSVGARGETQYF	TGTGCCAGCAGCGTAGGGGCGCGTGGGGAGACCCAGTACTTC
-	TRBV27	15	-	TRBJ2-7	CASRTNSFPPYEQYF	TGTGCCAGCAGAACCAACAGCTTCCCTCCCTACGAGCAGTACTTC
-	TRBV10-2	17	TRBD2	TRBJ2-3	CASSEFRTSGPTDTQYF	TGCGCCAGCAGTGAATTTAGGACTAGCGGGCCCACAGATACGCAGTATTTT
-	TRBV5-1	13	-	TRBJ2-2	CASSFRLTGELFF	TGCGCCAGCAGCTTCCGACTCACCGGGGAGCTGTTTTTT
-	TRBV28	16	-	TRBJ1-1	CASSPPKPGTNTEAFF	TGTGCCAGCAGTCCACCGAAACCAGGGACGAACACTGAAGCTTTCTTT
-	TRBV18	13	TRBD1	TRBJ1-2	CASSEGQGGGYTF	TGTGCCAGCTCGGAGGGACAGGGTGGTGGCTACACCTTC
-	TRBV7-2	12	-	TRBJ1-5	CASSFPGEAQHF	TGTGCCAGCAGCTTCCCCGGCGAGGCCCAGCATTTT
-	TRBV7-9	13	-	TRBJ1-2	CASSLGAGDGYTF	TGTGCCAGCAGCTTAGGGGCAGGGGATGGCTACACCTTC
-	TRBV5-1	16	TRBD1	TRBJ2-7	CASSLSSPGQGYEQYF	TGCGCCAGCAGCTTGTCTTCCCCGGGACAGGGCTACGAGCAGTACTTC
-	TRBV30	16	-	TRBJ2-7	CAWSRAGAKSSYEQYF	TGTGCCTGGAGTCGGGCAGGGGCTAAGAGCTCCTACGAGCAGTACTTC
-	TRBV5-1	15	TRBD2	TRBJ2-1	CASSSLAGGSNEQFF	TGCGCCAGCAGCTCCCTGGCGGGAGGGTCGAATGAGCAGTTCTTC
-	TRBV27	13	-	TRBJ1-1	CASSLSLGTEAFF	TGTGCCAGCAGTTTAAGTTTGGGGACTGAAGCTTTCTTT
-	TRBV28	15	-	TRBJ2-7	CASSLSRGPSYEQYF	TGTGCCAGCAGTTTGTCTCGGGGACCATCCTACGAGCAGTACTTC
-	TRBV5-1	18	TRBD2	TRBJ2-3	CASSLVLLAGGDPDTQYF	TGCGCCAGCAGCTTGGTTTTACTAGCGGGAGGGGATCCAGATACGCAGTATTTT
-	TRBV14	11	-	TRBJ2-7	CASSQRGEQYF	TGTGCCAGCAGCCAGAGGGGCGAGCAGTACTTC
-	TRBV6-6	16	-	TRBJ2-2	CASTYPGRANTGELFF	TGTGCCAGCACCTACCCGGGCAGGGCTAACACCGGGGAGCTGTTTTTT
-	TRBV14	13	-	TRBJ2-7	CASSNVPALGQYF	TGTGCCAGCAGCAACGTCCCCGCCTTGGGGCAGTACTTC
-	TRBV28	15	-	TRBJ2-3	CASSALGAQTDTQYF	TGTGCCAGCAGTGCACTGGGGGCCCAAACAGATACGCAGTATTTT
few	TRBV30	13	-	TRBJ1-2	CAWSDRRDYGYTF	TGTGCCTGGAGTGACCGCAGGGACTATGGCTACACCTTC
-	TRBV7-6	17	TRBD1	TRBJ2-2	CASSLNWAGTGPGELFF	TGTGCCAGCAGCTTAAATTGGGCAGGGACAGGCCCCGGGGAGCTGTTTTTT
-	TRBV5-4	15	-	TRBJ1-1	CASSIRRRGSTEAFF	TGTGCCAGCAGCATTCGACGAAGGGGAAGCACTGAAGCTTTCTTT
-	TRBV28	11	-	TRBJ2-5	CASTLQETQYF	TGTGCCAGCACGCTCCAAGAGACCCAGTACTTC
once	TRBV18	15	TRBD1	TRBJ2-6	CASSPTGAGANVLTF	TGTGCCAGCTCACCGACAGGGGCCGGGGCCAACGTCCTGACTTTC
-	TRBV7-9	18	-	TRBJ2-1	CASSLGPRTSGSYNEQFF	TGTGCCAGCAGCTTAGGCCCCAGAACCAGCGGCTCCTACAATGAGCAGTTCTTC